The 24 T cell receptor beta chains given below trace back to one sample, sequenced in a study of PD-L1 blockade in urothelial cancer. Here immunoSEQ multiplex PCR was the method, and the copy in TCRdb shows in-frame clones only, minus some. This sample yields approximately 51,000 clones, of which approximately 84% are seen a single time; under 20% belongs to the top ten. Sample: PBMCs, taken around atezolizumab (anti-PD-L1) treatment. The receptors were gathered from a man aged 60 to 69 with urothelial cancer.

The J gene is TRBJ2-1, the V gene TRBV7-9, with 14 positions matching TRBD2. The CDR3 has 15 amino acids. Germline V gene lookup returns CDR1 SEHNR and CDR2 FQNEAQ (reference sequence). V shed 4 bases, J shed 9 bases, and the junction held 5 bases outside the gene matches. CDR3 DNA sequence: TGTGCCAGCAGCTACTCGGGACTAGCGGGAGCTGAGCAGTTCTTC. Amino acid sequence: CASSYSGLAGAEQFF.

The chain is built from TRBV10-3 and TRBJ2-1, with 8 bases matching TRBD1. The CDR3 extends over 15 amino acids. With 7 bases clipped from V and 0 bases from J, the junction kept 5 bases outside the gene matches. Germline assignment: CDR1 ENHRY and CDR2 SYGVKD. The CDR3 protein is CAITGQGSSYNEQFF. In DNA, the CDR3 is TGTGCCATCACTGGACAGGGCAGCTCCTACAATGAGCAGTTCTTC.

In its sample, this clone was seen once. The chain employs TRBV25-1 and TRBJ1-6; the D is unclear. The CDR3 spans 14 residues. Germline lookup yields CDR1 MGHDK and CDR2 SYGVNS. V was shortened by 5 bases and J by 9 bases, with 14 bases between the two germline ends. The CDR3 bases are TGTGCCAGCAGTCCCCAGACTGAGAGTTCACCCCTCCACTTT. This translates into CASSPQTESSPLHF.

The chain is built from TRBV4-2 and TRBJ2-1; TRBD2 matches at 9 bases. V was pared by 2 bases and J by 9 bases, with 8 bases of the junction left unmatched. The CDR3 extends over 15 amino acids. Per the germline V gene, CDR1 is LGHNA and CDR2 is YNFKEQ. The CDR3 here is CASSQLASGVGEQFF. The CDR3, as DNA: TGTGCCAGCAGCCAATTGGCTAGCGGGGTAGGTGAGCAGTTCTTC.

The CDR3 here is CASSWAGGAEDTQYF. The CDR3 DNA reads as TGCGCCAGCAGCTGGGCGGGAGGGGCGGAGGATACGCAGTATTTT. The V and J genes are TRBV5-1 and TRBJ2-3, with 9 bases fitting TRBD2. Germline V CDR1 and CDR2: SGHRS, YFSETQ. This CDR3 spans 15 amino acids. The V gene end was trimmed by 3 bases and the J gene end by 6 bases; junction bases not matched to a gene: 8.

The chain is built from TRBV4-1 and TRBJ2-6, with D perhaps TRBD2 (6 bases). The CDR3 covers 17 residues. CDR1 MGHRA and CDR2 YSYEKL come from the germline V gene. The V end lost 0 bases, the J end lost 0 bases, and 9 bases lay between the germline ends. In nucleotides, the CDR3 is TGCGCCAGCAGCCAAGAAGGAGGGAGCTCTGGGGCCAACGTCCTGACTTTC. Translated, it gives CASSQEGGSSGANVLTF.

This chain connects TRBV27 to TRBJ2-5, with 10 positions matching TRBD2. The CDR3 sequence is 18 residues long. With 2 bases clipped from V and 3 bases from J, the junction kept 12 bases outside the gene matches. Germline lookup yields CDR1 MNHEY and CDR2 SMNVEV (reference sequence). The CDR3 region is CASSLQYLAGAGKETQYF. Written as DNA, the CDR3 is TGTGCCAGCAGTTTACAATATCTAGCGGGGGCCGGGAAAGAGACCCAGTACTTC.

V is TRBV6-6 and J is TRBJ2-2, with TRBD1 as a possible D gene (5 bases). In germline, CDR1 is MNHNY, CDR2 SVGAGI (reference sequence). V was trimmed by 7 bases and J by 6 bases, leaving 15 bases between them. CDR3 size: 14 residues. Written as DNA, the CDR3 is TGTGCCAGCATCGGTGGGGCGCAGGCCGGGGAGCTGTTTTTT. It is translated as CASIGGAQAGELFF.

The V call is TRBV2, the J call TRBJ2-7; tentatively, D is TRBD1 (5 bases). This CDR3 has 15 amino acids. Looked up from germline, CDR1 is SNHLY and CDR2 is FYNNEI. V was shortened by 6 bases and J by 2 bases, with 17 bases between the two germline ends. The DNA for the CDR3 is TGTGCCAGCAGCGGCTCGGATAGGGGCCCCTACGAGCAGTACTTC. Its protein is CASSGSDRGPYEQYF.

The chain recombines TRBV6-6 with TRBJ1-2; possible D gene TRBD1, 5 bases. Trimming removed 5 bases from V and 8 bases from J, with 12 bases in between. This CDR3 has 12 amino acids. CDR1 is MNHNY and CDR2 is SVGAGI in the germline V gene (reference sequence). The CDR3 loop reads CASSRQGYGYTF. The CDR3 DNA reads TGTGCCAGCAGTCGGCAGGGTTACGGCTACACCTTC.

The CDR3 DNA follows: TGTGCCAGCAGCTTTCTCTATCCCACTGAAGCTTTCTTT. It is translated as CASSFLYPTEAFF. The rearrangement uses TRBV7-2 and TRBJ1-1; D is unresolved. Germline V gene data show CDR1 as SGHTA and CDR2 as FQGNSA. The CDR3 totals 13 residues. Trimming shortened V by 3 bases and J by 4 bases, and 9 bases separated the two germline ends.

This clone was detected only once. The chain combines TRBV30 with TRBJ1-4, with D perhaps TRBD1 (5 bases). Trimming cost V 2 bases and J 6 bases, with 10 bases left between them. The germline V gene has CDR1 GTSNPN and CDR2 SVGIG (reference sequence). The CDR3 is 13 amino acids. CDR3 DNA sequence: TGTGCCTGGAGTAGGGGTAGCTATGAAAAACTGTTTTTT. Translated, it gives CAWSRGSYEKLFF.

The V gene is TRBV7-9, the J gene TRBJ2-7; 11 bases fit TRBD2. Trimming took 4 bases from V and 2 from J; bases not matched to a gene: 16. The germline CDR1 and CDR2 sequences are SEHNR and FQNEAQ (reference sequence). The CDR3 length is 19 residues. CDR3 coding DNA: TGTGCCAGCAGCTCCGACTCCTTTCGGCTAGCGGGAGGCGCCTACGAGCAGTACTTC. Translating gives CASSSDSFRLAGGAYEQYF.

V gene TRBV19 combines with J gene TRBJ2-2; D is unresolved. V was pared by 3 bases and J by 0 bases, with 17 bases between. The V gene's germline CDR1 is LNHDA and CDR2 SQIVND (reference sequence). The CDR3 is 18 residues long. This chain's CDR3 is CASSIYLLVVSNTGELFF. CDR3 nucleotides: TGTGCCAGTAGTATTTATCTCTTAGTGGTCTCGAACACCGGGGAGCTGTTTTTT.

The chain employs TRBV13 and TRBJ2-7; TRBD1 agrees at 8 bases. This CDR3 contains 18 residues. V was pared by 2 bases and J by 5 bases, with 17 bases of the junction left unmatched. Looked up from germline, CDR1 is PRHDT and CDR2 is FYEKMQ (reference sequence). The chain's CDR3 is CASSLSSNDRGFSHEQYF. CDR3 in DNA: TGTGCCAGCAGCTTAAGCTCGAACGACAGGGGATTTTCCCACGAGCAGTACTTC.

The J gene is TRBJ2-2, the V gene TRBV7-3; tentatively, D is TRBD2 (6 bases). This CDR3 spans 15 amino acids. CDR1 and CDR2 (germline): SGHTA, FQGTGA. Trimming left V 4 bases short and J 5 bases short, with 14 bases between. The chain's CDR3 is CASSSLGGETGELFF. Here the CDR3 DNA reads TGTGCCAGCAGCTCCTTGGGGGGAGAGACCGGGGAGCTGTTTTTT.

Of note for this clone: One end of the junction varies from germline; a read error may be responsible. V usage is TRBV2 and J usage is TRBJ2-7, with TRBD1 identical over 8 bases. Germline CDR1 SNHLY, CDR2 FYNNEI. The CDR3 sequence is 12 residues long. The CDR3 spells CASSENPQGVVF. DNA for the CDR3: TGTGCCAGCAGTGAGAACCCACAGGGGGTAGTCTTC.

J is TRBJ2-1 and V is TRBV19, with a weak D call TRBD2 (6 bases). Trimming pared 5 bases from V and 8 bases from J, leaving 13 bases between. The CDR3 totals 13 residues. Germline V lookup: CDR1 LNHDA, CDR2 SQIVND (reference sequence). CDR3 bases: TGTGCCAGTAGTTCCCTAGCGCTGCATGAGCAGTTCTTC. Encoded protein: CASSSLALHEQFF.

The rearrangement joins TRBV19 to TRBJ1-1, with 10 bases lining up with TRBD1. Germline CDR1 and CDR2: LNHDA and SQIVND (reference sequence). The CDR3 extends over 14 amino acids. V dropped 3 bases and J dropped 5; count of bases not matched to a gene: 3. In DNA, the CDR3 is TGTGCCAGTAGTATGGAGGACAGGGGGACTGAAGCTTTCTTT. It is translated as CASSMEDRGTEAFF.

The chain is built from TRBV9 and TRBJ1-1; unclear D gene. This CDR3 has 15 amino acids. Germline-derived CDR1 and CDR2 are SGDLS and YYNGEE. V shed 4 bases and J shed 4 bases, with 17 bases lying between them. The CDR3 protein is CASSTVGLSGTEAFF. The CDR3 DNA reads as TGTGCCAGCAGCACGGTGGGTCTCTCGGGCACTGAAGCTTTCTTT.

The rearrangement joins TRBV5-8 to TRBJ1-5, with D tentatively TRBD1 (5 bases). Germline V gives CDR1 SGHTS, CDR2 YDEGEE. The CDR3 is 16 residues long. V was cut by 4 bases and J by 0 bases, with 14 bases left in between. CDR3 coding DNA: TGTGCCAGCAGCCCCGGACACATCTATAGCAATCAGCCCCAGCATTTT. Protein sequence: CASSPGHIYSNQPQHF.

This chain connects TRBV7-2 to TRBJ2-5; TRBD2 matches at 15 bases. V lost 7 bases and J lost 5; bases outside the gene matches: 11. Germline V CDR1 and CDR2: SGHTA, FQGNSA. This CDR3 spans 17 amino acids. Written as DNA, the CDR3 is TGTGCCAGCACCCTAGGACTAGCGGGGGGGACGAGTGAGACCCAGTACTTC. Its translation is CASTLGLAGGTSETQYF.

V usage is TRBV11-2 and J usage is TRBJ2-7, with 8 nucleotides matching TRBD1. The CDR3 runs 14 residues. Germline V CDR1 and CDR2: SGHAT, FQNNGV. The J segment lost 4 bases and the V segment lost 3 bases, leaving 5 bases of the junction unmatched. CDR3 residues: CASSFDRGGYEQYF. The CDR3 coding sequence is TGTGCCAGCAGCTTCGACAGGGGCGGATACGAGCAGTACTTC.

The rearrangement links TRBV28 to TRBJ1-5, with TRBD1 matching 7 bases. V shed 5 bases and J 7 bases; nucleotides not matched to a gene: 11. The CDR3 is 15 residues long. Germline CDR1 and CDR2: MDHEN and SYDVKM. CDR3 amino acids: CASSHDRVLAQPQHF. CDR3 nucleotide sequence: TGTGCCAGCAGTCACGACAGGGTACTGGCCCAGCCCCAGCATTTT.